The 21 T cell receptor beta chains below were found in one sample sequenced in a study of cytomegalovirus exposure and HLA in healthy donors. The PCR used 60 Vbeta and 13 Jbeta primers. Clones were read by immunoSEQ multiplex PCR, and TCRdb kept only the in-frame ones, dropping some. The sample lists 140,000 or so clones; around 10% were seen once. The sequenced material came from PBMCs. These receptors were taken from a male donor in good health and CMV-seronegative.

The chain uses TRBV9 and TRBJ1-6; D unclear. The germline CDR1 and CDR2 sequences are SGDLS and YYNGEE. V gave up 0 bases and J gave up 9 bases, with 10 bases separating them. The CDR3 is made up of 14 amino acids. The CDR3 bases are TGTGCCAGCAGCGTAGGCCGCGCAGGTTCACCCCTCCACTTT. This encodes CASSVGRAGSPLHF.

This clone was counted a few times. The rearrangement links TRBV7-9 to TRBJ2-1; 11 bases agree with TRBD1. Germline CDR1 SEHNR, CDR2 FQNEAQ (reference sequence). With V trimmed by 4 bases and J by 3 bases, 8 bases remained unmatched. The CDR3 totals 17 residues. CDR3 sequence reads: CASSSATGTGGYNEQFF. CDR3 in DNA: TGTGCCAGCAGCTCGGCCACCGGGACAGGGGGCTACAATGAGCAGTTCTTC.

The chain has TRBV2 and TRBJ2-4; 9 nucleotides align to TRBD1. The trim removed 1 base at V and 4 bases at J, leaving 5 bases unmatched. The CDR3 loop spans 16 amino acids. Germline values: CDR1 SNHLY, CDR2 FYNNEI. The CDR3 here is CASSEERQGGKNIQYF. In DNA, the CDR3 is TGTGCCAGCAGTGAAGAGAGACAGGGGGGTAAAAACATTCAGTACTTC.

CDR3 DNA sequence: TGCAGTGCTAACGAGAACAGGGGACCCACCTTC. Translating gives CSANENRGPTF. The chain uses TRBV20-1 and TRBJ1-2, with TRBD1 matching over 7 bases. The V segment lost 4 bases and the J segment 13 bases; nucleotides outside the gene matches: 9. The germline V gene encodes CDR1 DFQATT and CDR2 SNEGSKA (reference sequence). CDR3 length equals 11 residues.

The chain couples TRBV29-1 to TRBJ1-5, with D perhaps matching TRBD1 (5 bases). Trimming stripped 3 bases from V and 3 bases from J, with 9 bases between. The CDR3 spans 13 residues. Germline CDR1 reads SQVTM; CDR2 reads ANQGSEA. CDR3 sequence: CSVEVTANQPQHF. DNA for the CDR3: TGCAGCGTTGAGGTGACAGCCAATCAGCCCCAGCATTTT.

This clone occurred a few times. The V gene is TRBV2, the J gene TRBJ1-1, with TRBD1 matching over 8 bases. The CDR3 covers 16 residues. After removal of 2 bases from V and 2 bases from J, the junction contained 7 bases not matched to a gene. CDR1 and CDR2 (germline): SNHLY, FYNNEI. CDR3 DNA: TGTGCCAGCAGTGAACAGGGACAGGACCTAAACACTGAAGCTTTCTTT. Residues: CASSEQGQDLNTEAFF.

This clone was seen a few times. In nucleotides, the CDR3 is TGTGCCAGATTTTTACCGGGACAGGGGTCAGAGGACGGCTACACCTTC. This gives the protein CARFLPGQGSEDGYTF. V usage is TRBV2 and J usage is TRBJ1-2; 10 bases fit TRBD1. The CDR3 length is 16 residues. The V and J ends lost 9 bases and 8 bases, in that order; junction bases with no gene match: 18. Germline-derived CDR1 and CDR2 are SNHLY and FYNNEI.

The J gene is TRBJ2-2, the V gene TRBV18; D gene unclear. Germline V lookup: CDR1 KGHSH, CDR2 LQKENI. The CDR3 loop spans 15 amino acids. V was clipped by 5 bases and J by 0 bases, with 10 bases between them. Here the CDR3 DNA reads TGTGCCAGCTCAACGACATACTCGAACACCGGGGAGCTGTTTTTT. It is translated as CASSTTYSNTGELFF.

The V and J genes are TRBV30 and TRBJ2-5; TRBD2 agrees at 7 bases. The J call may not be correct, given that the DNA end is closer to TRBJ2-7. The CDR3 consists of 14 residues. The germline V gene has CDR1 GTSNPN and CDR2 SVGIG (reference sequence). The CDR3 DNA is TGTGCCTGGAGTGTAGGCGGGAGCTCCTACGAGCAGTACTTC. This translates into CAWSVGGSSYEQYF.

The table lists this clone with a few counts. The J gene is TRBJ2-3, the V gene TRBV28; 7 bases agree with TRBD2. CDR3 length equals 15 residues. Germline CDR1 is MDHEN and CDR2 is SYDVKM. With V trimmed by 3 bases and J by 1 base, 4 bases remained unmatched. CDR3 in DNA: TGTGCCAGCAGTTTTGGAGCGGGGCGCACAGATACGCAGTATTTT. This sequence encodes CASSFGAGRTDTQYF.

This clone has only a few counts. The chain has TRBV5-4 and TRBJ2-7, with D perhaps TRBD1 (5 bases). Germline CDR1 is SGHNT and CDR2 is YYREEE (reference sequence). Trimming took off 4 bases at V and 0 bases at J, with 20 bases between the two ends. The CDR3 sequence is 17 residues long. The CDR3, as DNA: TGTGCCAGCAGCGCCCGGATCGTAAAAGGGGCCTCCTACGAGCAGTACTTC. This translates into CASSARIVKGASYEQYF. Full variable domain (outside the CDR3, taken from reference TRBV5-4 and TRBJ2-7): ETGVTQSPTHLIKTRGQQVTLRCSSQSGHNTVSWYQQALGQGPQFIFQYYREEENGRGNFPPRFSGLQFPNYSSELNVNALELDDSALYLCASSARIVKGASYEQYFGPGTRLTVT.

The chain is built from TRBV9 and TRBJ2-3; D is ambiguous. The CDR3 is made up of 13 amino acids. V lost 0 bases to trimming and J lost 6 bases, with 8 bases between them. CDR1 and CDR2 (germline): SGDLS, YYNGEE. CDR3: CASSVGVGDTQYF. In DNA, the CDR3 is TGTGCCAGCAGCGTAGGAGTCGGGGATACGCAGTATTTT.

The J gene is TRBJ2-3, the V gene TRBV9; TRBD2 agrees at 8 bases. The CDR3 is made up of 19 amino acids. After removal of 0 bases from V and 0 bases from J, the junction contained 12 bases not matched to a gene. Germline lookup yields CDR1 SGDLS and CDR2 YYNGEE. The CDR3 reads CASSVEASGGHPSTDTQYF. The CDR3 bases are TGTGCCAGCAGCGTAGAGGCGAGCGGGGGTCACCCTAGCACAGATACGCAGTATTTT.

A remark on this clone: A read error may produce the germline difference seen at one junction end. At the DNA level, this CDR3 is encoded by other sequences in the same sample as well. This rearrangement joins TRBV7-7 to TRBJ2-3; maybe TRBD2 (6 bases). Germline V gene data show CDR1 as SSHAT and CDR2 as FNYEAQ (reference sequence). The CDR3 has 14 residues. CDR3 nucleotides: TGTGCTAGCAGCTTAGGCGGGGAGGTCGATACGCAGTATTTT. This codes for CASSLGGEVDTQYF.

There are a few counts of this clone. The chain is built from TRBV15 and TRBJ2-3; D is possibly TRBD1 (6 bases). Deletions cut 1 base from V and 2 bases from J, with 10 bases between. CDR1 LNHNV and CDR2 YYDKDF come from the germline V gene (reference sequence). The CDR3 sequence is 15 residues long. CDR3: CATSRVRTDTDTQYF. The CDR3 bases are TGTGCCACCAGCAGAGTGCGGACAGACACAGATACGCAGTATTTT.

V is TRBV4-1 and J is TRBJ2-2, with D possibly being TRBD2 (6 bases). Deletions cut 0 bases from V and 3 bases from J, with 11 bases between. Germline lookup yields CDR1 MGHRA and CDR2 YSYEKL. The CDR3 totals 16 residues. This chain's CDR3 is CASSQDPGDYTGELFF. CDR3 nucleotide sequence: TGCGCCAGCAGCCAAGATCCGGGAGACTACACCGGGGAGCTGTTTTTT.

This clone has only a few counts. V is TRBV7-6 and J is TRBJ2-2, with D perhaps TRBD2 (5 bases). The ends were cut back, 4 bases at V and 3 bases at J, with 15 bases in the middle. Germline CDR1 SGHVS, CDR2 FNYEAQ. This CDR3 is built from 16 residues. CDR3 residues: CASSSTAGLHTGELFF. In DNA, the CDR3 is TGTGCCAGCAGCTCCACCGCCGGACTTCACACCGGGGAGCTGTTTTTT.

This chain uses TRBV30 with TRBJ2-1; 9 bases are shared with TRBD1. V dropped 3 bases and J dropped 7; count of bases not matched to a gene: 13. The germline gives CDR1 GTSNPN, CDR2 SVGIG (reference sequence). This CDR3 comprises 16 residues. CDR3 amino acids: CAWSLNLGQGMNEQFF. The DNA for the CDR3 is TGTGCCTGGAGCCTTAATCTGGGACAGGGTATGAATGAGCAGTTCTTC.

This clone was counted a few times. DNA for the CDR3: TGTGCCAGCAGCTTGGGGATAGCGCCCGAGCAGTACTTC. Its protein is CASSLGIAPEQYF. The chain joins TRBV7-2 to TRBJ2-7; D is perhaps TRBD2 (5 bases). V lost 3 bases, J lost 6 bases, and 12 bases lay in between. Germline-derived CDR1 and CDR2 are SGHTA and FQGNSA. The CDR3 is 13 amino acids. Looking up the rest from reference TRBV7-2 and TRBJ2-7 gives the full variable domain: GAGVSQSPSNKVTEKGKDVELRCDPISGHTALYWYRQSLGQGLEFLIYFQGNSAPDKSGLPSDRFSAERTGGSVSTLTIQRTQQEDSAVYLCASSLGIAPEQYFGPGTRLTVT.

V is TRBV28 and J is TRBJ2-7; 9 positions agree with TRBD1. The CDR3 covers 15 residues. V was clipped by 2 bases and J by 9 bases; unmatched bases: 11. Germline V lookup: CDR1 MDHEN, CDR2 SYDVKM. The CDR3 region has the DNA TGTGCCAGCAGTTTAGAATCCGGGACAGGGTTAAGGCAGTACTTC. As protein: CASSLESGTGLRQYF. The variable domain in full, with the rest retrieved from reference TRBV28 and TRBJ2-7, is DVKVTQSSRYLVKRTGEKVFLECVQDMDHENMFWYRQDPGLGLRLIYFSYDVKMKEKGDIPEGYSVSREKKERFSLILESASTNQTSMYLCASSLESGTGLRQYFGPGTRLTVT.

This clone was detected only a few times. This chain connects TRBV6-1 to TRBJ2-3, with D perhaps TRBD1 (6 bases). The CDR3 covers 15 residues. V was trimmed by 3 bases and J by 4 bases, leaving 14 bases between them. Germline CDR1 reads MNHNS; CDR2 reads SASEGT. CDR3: CASSDETGLSDTQYF. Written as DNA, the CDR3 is TGTGCCAGCAGTGATGAGACAGGTCTTTCAGATACGCAGTATTTT.